Shown below are 24 T cell receptor beta chains from a single sample sequenced in a study of shared clonotypes between healthy human individuals. Some clones are missing from TCRdb's copy, which holds only in-frame ones; the method was immunoSEQ multiplex PCR. The sample lists some 2.1 million clones, about 93% occurring once. Naivety among CD8 cells was defined by CD45RO negativity and positive CCR7 selection, thereby excluding terminally differentiated effector memory CD45RA+ cells. Material: naive CD8+ T cells from PBMCs. The receptors stem from a young man in good health. Some clones in this sample may be carry-over from other donors' samples.

The V call is TRBV4-1, the J call TRBJ1-6, with D tentatively TRBD1 (5 bases). The CDR3 spans 16 residues. Trimming left V 1 base short and J 8 bases short, with 15 bases between. In germline, CDR1 is MGHRA, CDR2 YSYEKL. Here the CDR3 DNA reads TGCGCCAGCAGCCAAGTATTGCAGGGCCTTTATTCACCCCTCCACTTT. Translating it yields CASSQVLQGLYSPLHF.

This clone was detected once. V and J are TRBV28 and TRBJ2-7; D is undetermined. Germline CDR1 is MDHEN and CDR2 is SYDVKM. Trimming cost V 3 bases and J 2 bases, with 14 bases left between them. The CDR3 covers 15 residues. Written as DNA, the CDR3 is TGTGCCAGCAGTTTGTCCCGCCAGAAACCCTACGAGCAGTACTTC. Its protein product is CASSLSRQKPYEQYF.

As regards this clone: The CDR3 does not close with the conserved phenylalanine or tryptophan, likely indicating a read error. The DNA is left out, because the CDR3 cannot be placed on it with certainty; the CDR3 is given as TCRdb lists it. This chain connects TRBV5-1 to TRBJ2-3; the DNA was not used to check the table's D call, TRBD2. 14 amino acids form the CDR3, both terminal residues included. CDR1 is SGHRS, CDR2 YFSETQ, per germline. CDR3 amino acids: CASSPPQTRAGVYL.

This clone showed up just once. The chain couples TRBV30 to TRBJ1-2, with 9 bases fitting TRBD1. V lost 5 bases to trimming and J lost 7 bases; unmatched junction nucleotides: 8. CDR3 length: 13 amino acids. Germline loops: CDR1 GTSNPN, CDR2 SVGIG (reference sequence). The CDR3 bases are TGTGCCTGGGCGGACAGGGGTATGTTTGGCTACACCTTC. This codes for CAWADRGMFGYTF.

The genes are TRBV6-5 and TRBJ1-4; 8 nucleotides line up with TRBD1. Germline V gene lookup returns CDR1 MNHEY and CDR2 SVGAGI. This CDR3 comprises 15 residues. The junction had 10 bases not matched to a gene; V was cut back by 5 bases and J by 8 bases. CDR3 sequence reads: CASSGQTGAGEKLFF. The CDR3 DNA reads TGTGCCAGCAGTGGCCAGACAGGGGCGGGAGAAAAACTGTTTTTT.

V and J are TRBV7-9 and TRBJ1-1, with TRBD1 as a possible D gene (5 bases). Per the germline V gene, CDR1 is SEHNR and CDR2 is FQNEAQ (reference sequence). This CDR3 spans 14 amino acids. V was pared by 5 bases and J by 2 bases, with 12 bases between. In DNA form, the CDR3 reads TGTGCCAGCAGCACCGTAGGGGTCAACACTGAAGCTTTCTTT. This gives the protein CASSTVGVNTEAFF.

The V gene is TRBV29-1, the J gene TRBJ2-7, with 7 bases aligning to TRBD2. Per germline, CDR1 SQVTM and CDR2 ANQGSEA. The CDR3 consists of 14 residues. The V segment lost 5 bases and the J segment 4 bases; nucleotides outside the gene matches: 11. The CDR3 sequence: CSVRGGRSIYEQYF. DNA of the CDR3: TGCAGCGTTAGGGGCGGGAGAAGTATTTACGAGCAGTACTTC.

Details on this clone: This CDR3 is also generated by other DNA sequences in the sample. The CDR3 region is CASSLGRGAYEQYF. The CDR3, as DNA: TGTGCCAGCAGCTTAGGGCGGGGAGCTTACGAGCAGTACTTC. J is TRBJ2-7 and V is TRBV7-6; tentatively, D is TRBD2 (6 bases). The CDR3 has 14 residues. Per germline, CDR1 SGHVS and CDR2 FNYEAQ. The V gene lost 1 base and the J gene lost 4 bases, with 11 bases spanning the gap.

The chain carries TRBV5-4 and TRBJ2-2; D is uncertain. Trimming removed 6 bases at V and 5 bases at J, with 8 bases between. The germline V gene encodes CDR1 SGHNT and CDR2 YYREEE (reference sequence). There are 12 residues in the CDR3. The CDR3 nucleotides read TGTGCCAGCATTCCGGAGACCGGGGAGCTGTTTTTT. Protein product: CASIPETGELFF. Using reference TRBV5-4 and TRBJ2-2 for the parts outside the CDR3, the full variable domain is ETGVTQSPTHLIKTRGQQVTLRCSSQSGHNTVSWYQQALGQGPQFIFQYYREEENGRGNFPPRFSGLQFPNYSSELNVNALELDDSALYLCASIPETGELFFGEGSRLTVL.

The chain uses TRBV7-9 and TRBJ1-1; D ambiguous. The CDR3 has 12 residues. V dropped 4 bases and J dropped 6 bases, with 9 bases sitting between them. CDR1 is SEHNR, CDR2 FQNEAQ, per germline (reference sequence). The CDR3 DNA follows: TGTGCCAGCAGCTCCATTAAGGCTGAAGCTTTCTTT. It yields the protein CASSSIKAEAFF.

The rearrangement links TRBV9 to TRBJ1-2; D is uncertain. Germline CDR1 reads SGDLS; CDR2 reads YYNGEE. V lost 4 bases to trimming and J lost 8 bases, with 15 bases between them. CDR3 length equals 13 residues. CDR3 sequence reads: CASSPLPPFGYTF. CDR3 DNA sequence: TGTGCCAGCAGCCCCCTCCCTCCTTTCGGCTACACCTTC.

This clone was counted once. The rearrangement uses TRBV19 and TRBJ1-1, with 7 bases aligning to TRBD1. Germline V gene lookup returns CDR1 LNHDA and CDR2 SQIVND (reference sequence). The CDR3 sequence is 16 residues long. The V and J ends lost 5 bases and 5 bases, in that order; junction bases with no gene match: 14. The CDR3, as DNA: TGTGCCAGTAGTCTCTCTCCCCAGGGGGTGAGGACTGAAGCTTTCTTT. Translating it yields CASSLSPQGVRTEAFF.

This CDR3 reads CSVESRGRDRTQYF. DNA for the CDR3: TGCAGCGTTGAATCGAGGGGGCGGGACCGGACGCAGTATTTT. The genes are TRBV29-1 and TRBJ2-3; a weak D match, TRBD1 (7 bases). Germline V gene lookup returns CDR1 SQVTM and CDR2 ANQGSEA. There are 14 residues in the CDR3. The ends were cut back, 2 bases at V and 9 bases at J, with 18 bases in the middle.

This clone was counted once. The rearrangement links TRBV28 to TRBJ1-5, with 8 bases fitting TRBD1. Trimming cost V 4 bases and J 0 bases; bases outside gene matches: 8. The germline V gene has CDR1 MDHEN and CDR2 SYDVKM. The CDR3 length is 17 residues. The CDR3 nucleotides read TGTGCCAGCAGTTCCCGCCAGGGGGCATATAGCAATCAGCCCCAGCATTTT. Translation gives CASSSRQGAYSNQPQHF.

The chain combines TRBV7-9 with TRBJ1-4, with 9 bases aligning to TRBD1. Per germline, CDR1 SEHNR and CDR2 FQNEAQ (reference sequence). The CDR3 is 15 amino acids. V was pared by 3 bases and J by 6 bases, with 5 bases of the junction left unmatched. The CDR3 DNA reads TGTGCCAGCAGCTTGAACAGGGGGCTTGATGAAAAACTGTTTTTT. Translating it yields CASSLNRGLDEKLFF. Based on the CDR3 plus reference TRBV7-9 and TRBJ1-4, the full variable domain is DTGVSQNPRHKITKRGQNVTFRCDPISEHNRLYWYRQTLGQGPEFLTYFQNEAQLEKSRLLSDRFSAERPKGSFSTLEIQRTEQGDSAMYLCASSLNRGLDEKLFFGSGTQLSVL.

The gene calls are TRBV5-4 and TRBJ2-1; a possible D gene is TRBD2 (7 bases). The germline CDR1 and CDR2 sequences are SGHNT and YYREEE (reference sequence). This CDR3 comprises 14 residues. V lost 5 bases and J lost 2, with 11 bases in between. The CDR3 DNA is TGTGCCAGCAGAGGGGGGGGTCCCTACAATGAGCAGTTCTTC. It specifies CASRGGGPYNEQFF.

Turning to this clone: Other nucleotide sequences from this sample produce the same CDR3. This chain links TRBV7-6 with TRBJ2-2; 9 bases match TRBD2. The junction had 5 bases not matched to a gene; V was cut back by 2 bases and J by 4 bases. There are 16 residues in the CDR3. In germline, CDR1 is SGHVS, CDR2 FNYEAQ. The CDR3 nucleotides are TGTGCCAGCAGCTTATTGGGCGGGAGGGCCACCGGGGAGCTGTTTTTT. Translated, it gives CASSLLGGRATGELFF.

The chain carries TRBV16 and TRBJ2-7; no firm D call. V lost 0 bases and J lost 5, with 14 bases in between. The CDR3 has 15 residues. Per germline, CDR1 KGHSY and CDR2 FQNENV. CDR3 coding DNA: TGTGCCAGCAGCCAATCCATTAGCAGTTTCCACGAGCAGTACTTC. Residues: CASSQSISSFHEQYF.

The V call is TRBV7-2, the J call TRBJ2-7, with D unclear. Germline loops: CDR1 SGHTA, CDR2 FQGNSA. V was clipped by 0 bases and J by 0 bases, with 6 bases between them. The CDR3 is made up of 14 amino acids. CDR3 residues: CASSLAGSSYEQYF. CDR3 nucleotides: TGTGCCAGCAGCTTAGCGGGCAGCTCCTACGAGCAGTACTTC.

This chain joins TRBV27 and TRBJ2-1, with 9 bases that match TRBD1. V lost 6 bases to trimming and J lost 4 bases; unmatched junction nucleotides: 7. There are 15 residues in the CDR3. Germline CDR1 MNHEY, CDR2 SMNVEV (reference sequence). In nucleotides, the CDR3 is TGTGCCAGCAGGGCAGACAGGGGGAAGTACAATGAGCAGTTCTTC. Its translation is CASRADRGKYNEQFF.

CDR3 amino acids: CASSLFGTGSYGYTF. For the CDR3, the DNA is TGTGCCAGCAGCTTATTCGGGACAGGGTCCTATGGCTACACCTTC. The chain employs TRBV13 and TRBJ1-2, with 9 bases identical to TRBD1. The CDR3 has 15 residues. Germline V CDR1 and CDR2: PRHDT, FYEKMQ (reference sequence). Trimming took 2 bases from V and 4 from J; bases not matched to a gene: 5. The full variable domain, completed using reference TRBV13 and TRBJ1-2, is AAGVIQSPRHLIKEKRETATLKCYPIPRHDTVYWYQQGPGQDPQFLISFYEKMQSDKGSIPDRFSAQQFSDYHSELNMSSLELGDSALYFCASSLFGTGSYGYTFGSGTRLTVV.

This chain joins TRBV25-1 and TRBJ1-4, with 8 bases identical to TRBD1. The CDR3 length is 16 residues. From germline, CDR1 is MGHDK and CDR2 SYGVNS. With V trimmed by 3 bases and J by 3 bases, 6 bases remained unmatched. The CDR3 DNA sequence: TGTGCCAGCAGTGATTCGACAGGGGTCTCTAATGAAAAACTGTTTTTT. Translated: CASSDSTGVSNEKLFF.

The chain has TRBV27 and TRBJ1-1, with TRBD1 as a possible D gene (5 bases). V was cut by 9 bases and J by 0 bases, with 14 bases left in between. From germline, CDR1 is MNHEY and CDR2 SMNVEV (reference sequence). The CDR3 runs 14 residues. The CDR3 protein is CASTPGYMNTEAFF. The CDR3 bases are TGTGCCAGTACACCAGGGTACATGAACACTGAAGCTTTCTTT.

The rearrangement uses TRBV5-5 and TRBJ2-7; D gene unclear. CDR1 and CDR2 from the germline V gene are SGHKS and YYEKEE (reference sequence). Trimming took 0 bases from V and 6 from J, leaving 13 bases between them. This CDR3 spans 14 amino acids. CDR3 residues: CASSLESIRVEQYF. For the CDR3, the DNA is TGTGCCAGCAGCTTGGAGTCTATCCGGGTCGAGCAGTACTTC.